Detailed here is one TCR beta chain. The data were obtained in a study of sequential checkpoint blockade in melanoma. Study-wide context: Each arm's sequence ended with maintenance nivolumab.

The germline gives CDR1 MNHNS, CDR2 SASEGT. The V gene end was trimmed by 3 bases and the J gene end by 6 bases; junction bases not matched to a gene: 4. The CDR3 spans 13 residues. Treatment denoted: randomized to nivolumab then ipilimumab (arm A) or the reverse (arm B). Sorted cells were live CD3+CD8+, lacking CD19 and CD56, from PBMCs. Some clones are missing from TCRdb's copy, which holds only in-frame ones; the method was immunoSEQ multiplex PCR. The sample shows 25,000 to 30,000 clones, 83% of them seen only once. Sample: CD8+ T cells sorted from blood (inferred from file names), taken from a patient given nivolumab and ipilimumab in sequence. The source of this sequence is a human donor with melanoma. This chain joins TRBV6-1 and TRBJ1-1; 7 bases match TRBD1. The CDR3 reads CASSEKGAAEAFF. The CDR3 nucleotides are TGTGCCAGCAGTGAGAAGGGGGCGGCTGAAGCTTTCTTT.